Shown below are 12 T cell receptor beta chains from a single sample sequenced in a study of T cells in Graves' hyperthyroidism and ophthalmopathy. The investigators amplified TCR beta CDR3 regions from RNA transcripts. HTBI primers were employed in a first-round RT-PCR of the TCR CDR3. Via MiXCR, TCRdb re-called the multiplex PCR reads, giving one row per CDR3 protein. The table has approximately 600,000 distinct CDR3 sequences, about 15% seen once. The source material was blood. The source is a woman aged 40 to 55 with Graves' ophthalmopathy.

This clonotype was observed at least ten times. This chain links TRBV16 with TRBJ1-5; no clear D. The CDR3 length is 16 residues. The germline CDR1 and CDR2 sequences are KGHSY and FQNENV. V lost 1 base, J lost 0 bases, and 10 bases lay in between. The CDR3 here is CASSQFYRDSNQPQHF. CDR3 coding DNA: TGTGCCAGCAGCCAATTTTATAGAGATAGCAATCAGCCCCAGCATTTT.

This clonotype was counted many times. The V gene is TRBV28, the J gene TRBJ2-7, with 12 bases that match TRBD1. Trimming took 10 bases from V and 7 from J; bases not matched to a gene: 14. CDR1 and CDR2 from the germline V gene are MDHEN and SYDVKM. The CDR3 totals 15 residues. CDR3 DNA: TGTGCCACCCTAACACCGGGACAGGGGGCTACGGAGCAGTACTTC. Translating gives CATLTPGQGATEQYF.

This clonotype turned up a few times. This may be a read error, as it is one base from a much larger clone. The chain combines TRBV7-3 with TRBJ1-2; D is unresolved. V was cut by 2 bases and J by 8 bases, with 6 bases left in between. The CDR3 is 11 amino acids. Germline-derived CDR1 and CDR2 are SGHTA and FQGTGA. In nucleotides, the CDR3 is TGTGCCAGCAGCTTACGGGTAGGCTACACCTTC. Encoded protein: CASSLRVGYTF.

This clonotype was recorded at least ten times. The V and J genes are TRBV6-2 or TRBV6-3 and TRBJ2-7; D not certain. The length of the CDR3 is 15 residues. V lost 4 bases and J 5 bases, leaving 18 bases between the germline ends. Germline values: CDR1 MNHEY, CDR2 SVGEGT. CDR3: CASSSPGATIHEQYF. The CDR3 DNA reads TGTGCCAGCAGTTCCCCAGGTGCCACCATCCACGAGCAGTACTTC.

This clonotype has a count of ten or more. This chain uses TRBV6-5 with TRBJ2-2, with 12 nucleotides matching TRBD1. CDR3 length equals 16 residues. V was pared by 5 bases and J by 5 bases, with 6 bases of the junction left unmatched. CDR1 is MNHEY and CDR2 is SVGAGI in the germline V gene. DNA for the CDR3: TGTGCCAGCAGTACTCCGGGACAGGGGGCAACCGGGGAGCTGTTTTTT. This gives the protein CASSTPGQGATGELFF.

There are many counts of this clonotype. The genes are TRBV12-3 or TRBV12-4 and TRBJ2-5, with D tentatively TRBD1 (6 bases). Trimming left V 5 bases short and J 1 base short, with 14 bases between. This CDR3 is built from 15 residues. This CDR3 is CASSGTLTLQETQYF. The CDR3 DNA follows: TGTGCCAGCAGTGGGACACTGACCCTCCAAGAGACCCAGTACTTC.

This clonotype was detected many times. CDR3 nucleotides: TGTGCCAGCAGAACGGGCAGTTCTAACTATGGCTACACCTTC. Translation gives CASRTGSSNYGYTF. The V and J genes are TRBV2 and TRBJ1-2, with unresolved D. V was cut by 6 bases and J by 0 bases, with 11 bases left in between. The CDR3 has 14 residues. Germline CDR1 reads SNHLY; CDR2 reads FYNNEI.

In this sample, this clonotype turned up many times. The chain recombines TRBV12-3 or TRBV12-4 with TRBJ2-5; no reliable D call. V shed 5 bases and J shed 2 bases, with 12 bases lying between them. The length of the CDR3 is 14 residues. The CDR3 coding sequence is TGTGCCAGCAGTGTACTTAGTACGCAAGAGACCCAGTACTTC. Encoded protein: CASSVLSTQETQYF.

This clonotype was counted at least ten times. Here the CDR3 reads CAWTGQGPGEQYF. CDR3 coding DNA: TGTGCCTGGACCGGACAGGGTCCGGGTGAGCAGTACTTC. The J gene is TRBJ2-7, the V gene TRBV30, with 8 nucleotides matching TRBD1. Trimming removed 4 bases from V and 7 bases from J; junction bases left unmatched: 9. This CDR3 is built from 13 residues. Germline CDR1 GTSNPN, CDR2 SVGIG (reference sequence).

This clonotype was counted at least ten times. The chain combines TRBV6-2 or TRBV6-3 with TRBJ2-2; D may be TRBD1 or TRBD2 (5 bases each). Germline values: CDR1 MNHEY, CDR2 SVGEGT. The CDR3 contains 13 residues. V lost 4 bases to trimming and J lost 7 bases, with 10 bases between them. Written as DNA, the CDR3 is TGTGCCAGCAGTTGGGGACCGGGCGGGGAGCTGTTTTTT. Translating gives CASSWGPGGELFF.

The chain links TRBV12-3 or TRBV12-4 to TRBJ1-2; D possibly corresponds to TRBD1 (6 bases). The CDR3 runs to 16 residues. V lost 4 bases and J lost 0, with 15 bases in between. In nucleotides, the CDR3 is TGTGCCAGCAGTTATGGACAGCTCCCCGCTAACTATGGCTACACCTTC. Translation: CASSYGQLPANYGYTF.

This clonotype was counted between two and nine times. The V and J genes are TRBV28 and TRBJ2-3; D might be TRBD1 or TRBD2, each matching 5 bases. Germline loops: CDR1 MDHEN, CDR2 SYDVKM. V gave up 7 bases and J gave up 0 bases, with 14 bases separating them. The CDR3 extends over 15 amino acids. The CDR3 coding sequence is TGTGCCAGCACGGAGTTGGGGGATAGCACAGATACGCAGTATTTT. This codes for CASTELGDSTDTQYF.